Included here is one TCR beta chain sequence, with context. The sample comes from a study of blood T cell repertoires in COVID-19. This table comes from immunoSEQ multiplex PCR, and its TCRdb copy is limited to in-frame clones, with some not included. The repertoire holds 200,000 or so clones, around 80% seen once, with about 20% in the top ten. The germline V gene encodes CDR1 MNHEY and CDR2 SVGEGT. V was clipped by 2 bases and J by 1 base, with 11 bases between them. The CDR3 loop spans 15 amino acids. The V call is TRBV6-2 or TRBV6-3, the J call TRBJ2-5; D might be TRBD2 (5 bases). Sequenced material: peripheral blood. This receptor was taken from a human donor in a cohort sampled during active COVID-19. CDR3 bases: TGTGCCAGCAGTTACCCTAATGGAGGCCAAGAGACCCAGTACTTC. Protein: CASSYPNGGQETQYF.